The sequence of this T cell receptor (beta chain) was determined in a study of T cell repertoires in cytomegalovirus infection. Study in general: Public TCR beta signatures were indicative of both CMV infection and a matching HLA type.

Points from the study as a whole: CMV-specific TCR beta clonotypes restricted by HLA-C were the ones dominating the ex vivo response.

V lost 8 bases, J lost 5 bases, and 6 bases lay in between. CDR1 LNHDA and CDR2 SQIVND come from the germline V gene (reference sequence). The CDR3 is 10 residues long. With regard to this clonotype: Its antigen is not identified.

TCRdb fed the reads into MiXCR, producing one record per CDR3 protein. The table includes 450,000 to 600,000 distinct CDR3 sequences, around 11% detected once. This TCR was recovered from a human donor in good health (CMV status not recorded). Some clones in this sample may be carry-over from other donors' samples. The rearrangement joins TRBV19 to TRBJ1-2, with D maybe TRBD1 (6 bases). Sample: PBMCs. CDR3 in DNA: TGTGCCAGTGGACAGTATGGCTACACCTTC. This encodes CASGQYGYTF.